Sequencing of this T cell receptor beta chain was carried out in a study of blood T cell repertoires in COVID-19. For the study at large: COVID-19 samples from acute and convalescent phases originated in the United States, Italy and Spain. PBMCs, B-cell-depleted T cells, or T cells provided the cDNA or gDNA that made up the material.

Deletions cut 5 bases from V and 6 bases from J, with 14 bases between. The CDR3 runs 15 residues. The germline V gene has CDR1 MNHEY and CDR2 SVGAGI. Authors' data handling: Estimation of nucleated cell counts was performed using reference gene primer amplification. Profiled with immunoSEQ multiplex PCR; TCRdb holds only in-frame clones, not every one. That table is the source of V, J and clone size, and D and trimming were worked out from the DNA. This sample has about 120,000 clones, with approximately 87% found just once. This receptor was identified in a woman in her forties or fifties with acute or convalescent COVID-19. The rearrangement uses TRBV6-5 and TRBJ1-6; tentative D call: TRBD1 (6 bases). The sample was peripheral blood. CDR3 residues: CASSPPQGLNSPLHF. The CDR3 nucleotides are TGTGCCAGCAGTCCGCCCCAGGGGCTTAATTCACCCCTCCACTTT.